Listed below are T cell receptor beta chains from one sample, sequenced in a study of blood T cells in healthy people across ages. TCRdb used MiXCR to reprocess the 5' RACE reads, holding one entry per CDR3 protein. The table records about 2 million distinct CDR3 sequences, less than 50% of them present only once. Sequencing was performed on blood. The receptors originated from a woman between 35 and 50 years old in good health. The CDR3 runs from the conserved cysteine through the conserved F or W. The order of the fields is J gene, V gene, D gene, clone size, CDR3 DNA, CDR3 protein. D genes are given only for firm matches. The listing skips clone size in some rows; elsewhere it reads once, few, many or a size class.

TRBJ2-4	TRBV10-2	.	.	TGCGCCAGCAGTGAGGGGTGGAACATTCAGTACTTC	CASSEGWNIQYF
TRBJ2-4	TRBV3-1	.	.	TGTGCCAGCAGCCAAGGGAACATCCTAGGGTCTGGAAACATTCAGTACTTC	CASSQGNILGSGNIQYF
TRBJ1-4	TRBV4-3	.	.	TGCGCCAGCAGCCAAGCACTAGGGACCTCGGCTAATGAAAAACTGTTTTTT	CASSQALGTSANEKLFF
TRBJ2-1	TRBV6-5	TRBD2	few	TGTGCCAGCAGCACCGGGACTAGCGGGGCTAGTGAGCAGTTCTTC	CASSTGTSGASEQFF
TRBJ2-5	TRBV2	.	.	TGTGCCAGCATCTGGCAGCAATCTGGAGAGACCCAGTACTTC	CASIWQQSGETQYF
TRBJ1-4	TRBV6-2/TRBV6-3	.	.	TGTGCCAGCAGTTACGTGGCAGCCTCTAGTGAAAAACTGTTTTTT	CASSYVAASSEKLFF
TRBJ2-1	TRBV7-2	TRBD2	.	TGTGCCAGCAGCTTAGGGTCTCCAGCGGGGGGTGAGGAGACCCAGTTCTTC	CASSLGSPAGGEETQFF
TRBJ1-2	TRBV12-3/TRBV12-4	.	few	TGTGCCAGCAGCAGCCCCTCGGGTTCCGGCTACACCTTC	CASSSPSGSGYTF
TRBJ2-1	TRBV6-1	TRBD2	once	TGTGCCAGCAGCCCGATACAAGGGACTAGCGGGGGGTACAATGAGCAGTTCTTC	CASSPIQGTSGGYNEQFF
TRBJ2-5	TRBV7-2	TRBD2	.	TGTGCCAGCAGCCCAGCGGGACCGGGAGAGACCCAGTACTTC	CASSPAGPGETQYF
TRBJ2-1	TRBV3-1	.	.	TGTGCCAGCAGCCAGGCGGGGTGTGAGCAGTTCTTC	CASSQAGCEQFF
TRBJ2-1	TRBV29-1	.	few	TGCAGCGTTGAAAGGTGGCAGGGGTTGAATGAGCAGTTCTTC	CSVERWQGLNEQFF
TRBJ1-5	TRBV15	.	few	TGTGCCACCAGCAGTTACAGGGAGGGGAGTCAGCCCCAGCATTTT	CATSSYREGSQPQHF
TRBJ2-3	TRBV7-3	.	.	TGTGCCAGCAGCTCCTTCAACTCCGGTAGCACAGATACGCAGTATTTT	CASSSFNSGSTDTQYF